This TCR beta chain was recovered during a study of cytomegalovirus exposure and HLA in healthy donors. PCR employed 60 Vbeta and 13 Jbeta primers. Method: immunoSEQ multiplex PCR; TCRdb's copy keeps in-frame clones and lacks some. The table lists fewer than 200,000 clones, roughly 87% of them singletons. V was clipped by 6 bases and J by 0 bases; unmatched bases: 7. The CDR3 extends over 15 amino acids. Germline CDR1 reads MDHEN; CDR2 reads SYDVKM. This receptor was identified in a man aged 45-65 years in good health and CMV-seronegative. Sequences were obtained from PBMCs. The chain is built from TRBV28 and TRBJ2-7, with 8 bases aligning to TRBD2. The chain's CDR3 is CASSRSGASSYEQYF. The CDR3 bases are TGTGCCAGCAGCCGTAGCGGGGCAAGCTCCTACGAGCAGTACTTC.